The 12 T cell receptor beta chains listed next were all sequenced from one sample in a study of blood T cells in healthy people across ages. Next came a second PCR, run for about 6 to 12 cycles, which used a sample-barcoded 5' primer along with a J-beta primer mix. MiXCR, run by TCRdb on the 5' RACE reads, gives a single entry per CDR3 protein. Of 550,000 to 650,000 distinct CDR3 sequences listed, about 30% are singletons. Sequencing used blood. The source of these receptors is a woman of 80 years or more in good health.

About this clonotype: A read error may be the cause here, since a much bigger clone is one base away. The V gene is TRBV6-1, the J gene TRBJ2-5, with D possibly TRBD2 on 6 matching bases. CDR1 is MNHNS and CDR2 is SASEGT in the germline V gene. The CDR3 sequence is 17 residues long. Trimming stripped 0 bases from V and 13 bases from J, with 27 bases between. The CDR3 is CASSEALQRVIPPVRYF. CDR3 nucleotide sequence: TGTGCCAGCAGTGAAGCGCTTCAGCGGGTAATCCCCCCGGTACGGTACTTC.

This sequence joins TRBV4-3 and TRBJ2-7; 7 nucleotides match TRBD2. Looked up from germline, CDR1 is LGHNA and CDR2 is YSLEER. The CDR3 totals 15 residues. V gave up 1 base and J gave up 2 bases; unmatched junction bases: 5. CDR3 nucleotide sequence: TGCGCCAGCAGCCAAGCGCTAGCGGAAACCTACGAGCAGTACTTC. This codes for CASSQALAETYEQYF.

In this sample, this clonotype turned up many times. The genes are TRBV20-1 and TRBJ1-5; D possibly corresponds to TRBD1 (5 bases). Germline values: CDR1 DFQATT, CDR2 SNEGSKA (reference sequence). V lost 4 bases and J lost 4, with 11 bases in between. This CDR3 is built from 13 residues. CDR3 in amino acids: CSAMGGGNQPQHF. The CDR3 region has the DNA TGCAGTGCTATGGGCGGGGGAAATCAGCCCCAGCATTTT.

About this clonotype: A much larger clone is a single base away; this may be a read error. V and J are TRBV20-1 and TRBJ2-1; TRBD1 agrees at 8 bases. The V gene end was trimmed by 7 bases and the J gene end by 2 bases; junction bases not matched to a gene: 7. Per germline, CDR1 DFQATT and CDR2 SNEGSKA (reference sequence). The CDR3 is 14 amino acids. CDR3 sequence (DNA): TGCAGTGTCCAGGACAGGGTCCCCTACAATGAGCAGTTCTTC. Translated: CSVQDRVPYNEQFF.

The rearrangement links TRBV5-6 to TRBJ2-3; D may correspond to TRBD1 or TRBD2 (5 bases each). Trimming removed 3 bases from V and 2 bases from J, with 13 bases in between. CDR3 length: 15 amino acids. The V gene's germline CDR1 is SGHDT and CDR2 YYEEEE. The CDR3 DNA reads as TGTGCCAGCAGCTCCCCGGGACCAAACACAGATACGCAGTATTTT. Translated, it gives CASSSPGPNTDTQYF.

This clonotype has at least ten counts. CDR3 nucleotide sequence: TGTGCCAGCAGTTCGCCACCGACAGGACGCAGGGATTCACCCCTCCACTTT. This codes for CASSSPPTGRRDSPLHF. The chain links TRBV12-3 or TRBV12-4 to TRBJ1-6; D may be TRBD1 (6 bases). The CDR3 has 17 amino acids. V was clipped by 4 bases and J by 8 bases, with 21 bases between them.

This clonotype was found once. A read error may be the cause here, since a much bigger clone is one base away. This chain joins TRBV27 and TRBJ1-6; TRBD1 matches 7 bases. The germline V gene has CDR1 MNHEY and CDR2 SMNVEV (reference sequence). The CDR3 covers 15 residues. The CDR3 is CASSPWDRDNSPPHF. The CDR3 DNA is TGTGCCAGCAGTCCGTGGGACAGAGATAATTCACCCCCCCACTTT.

The V gene is TRBV20-1, the J gene TRBJ1-1; D is unresolved. This CDR3 has 13 amino acids. Trimming removed 3 bases at V and 3 bases at J, with 11 bases between. CDR1 and CDR2 from the germline V gene are DFQATT and SNEGSKA (reference sequence). CDR3 DNA: TGCAGTGCTAGCTCAGAGGAAGACACTGAAGCTTTCTTT. It encodes CSASSEEDTEAFF.

This clonotype has more than one count but fewer than ten. DNA for the CDR3: TGTGCCAGCAGTGACTTTCTTGACCGGACAGGGGAGCACACTGAAGCTTTCTTT. This sequence encodes CASSDFLDRTGEHTEAFF. The V call is TRBV2, the J call TRBJ1-1; 9 nucleotides line up with TRBD1. The germline gives CDR1 SNHLY, CDR2 FYNNEI. The V and J ends lost 3 bases and 3 bases, in that order; junction bases with no gene match: 14. The CDR3 consists of 18 residues. Combining the CDR3 with reference TRBV2 and TRBJ1-1 gives the whole variable domain EPEVTQTPSHQVTQMGQEVILRCVPISNHLYFYWYRQILGQKVEFLVSFYNNEISEKSEIFDDQFSVERPDGSNFTLKIRSTKLEDSAMYFCASSDFLDRTGEHTEAFFGQGTRLTVV.

This clonotype has a count of ten or more. The V call is TRBV29-1, the J call TRBJ2-7; D not resolved. Germline-derived CDR1 and CDR2 are SQVTM and ANQGSEA. Trimming took 4 bases from V and 5 from J, leaving 9 bases between them. This CDR3 has 11 amino acids. The DNA for the CDR3 is TGCAGCGTTGCGACTGCTAACGAGCAGTACTTC. Translation gives CSVATANEQYF.

This clonotype was seen many times. The chain links TRBV6-2 or TRBV6-3 to TRBJ1-2, with D maybe TRBD1 (6 bases). Looked up from germline, CDR1 is MNHEY and CDR2 is SVGEGT. The V end lost 5 bases, the J end lost 4 bases, and 17 bases lay between the germline ends. This CDR3 has 15 residues. The CDR3 coding sequence is TGTGCCAGCAGTCCGGGACACATAGCAGGCTATGGCTACACCTTC. This encodes CASSPGHIAGYGYTF.

This clonotype appeared a few times. This rearrangement joins TRBV20-1 to TRBJ1-2; 12 bases are shared with TRBD1. Trimming at V came to 6 bases and at J to 7 bases, leaving 18 bases not matched to a gene. CDR1 and CDR2 (germline): DFQATT, SNEGSKA (reference sequence). The CDR3 spans 17 residues. CDR3 region: CSASGGDRGQILGGYTF. The CDR3 DNA follows: TGCAGTGCCTCTGGGGGGGACAGGGGGCAGATTTTGGGTGGCTACACCTTC.